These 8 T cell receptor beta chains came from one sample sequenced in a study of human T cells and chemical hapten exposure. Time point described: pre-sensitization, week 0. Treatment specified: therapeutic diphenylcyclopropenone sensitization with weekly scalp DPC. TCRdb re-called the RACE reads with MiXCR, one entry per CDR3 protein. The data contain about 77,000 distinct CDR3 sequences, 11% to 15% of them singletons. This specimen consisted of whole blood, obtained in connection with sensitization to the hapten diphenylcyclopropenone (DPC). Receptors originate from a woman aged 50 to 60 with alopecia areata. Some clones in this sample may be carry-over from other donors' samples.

The DNA for the CDR3 is TGTGCCAGCAGCTCATACAGGAACACTGAAGCTTTCTTT. Translation: CASSSYRNTEAFF. The rearrangement joins TRBV7-2 to TRBJ1-1; D is unclear. The V and J ends lost 4 bases and 1 base respectively, with 7 bases between them. The CDR3 spans 13 residues. From germline, CDR1 is SGHTA and CDR2 FQGNSA. The complete variable domain, with remaining parts taken from reference TRBV7-2 and TRBJ1-1, reads GAGVSQSPSNKVTEKGKDVELRCDPISGHTALYWYRQSLGQGLEFLIYFQGNSAPDKSGLPSDRFSAERTGGSVSTLTIQRTQQEDSAVYLCASSSYRNTEAFFGQGTRLTVV.

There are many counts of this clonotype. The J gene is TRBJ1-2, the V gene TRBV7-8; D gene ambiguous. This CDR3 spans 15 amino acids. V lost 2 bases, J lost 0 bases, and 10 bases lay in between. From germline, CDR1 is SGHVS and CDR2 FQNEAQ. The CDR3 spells CASSLRSIPNYGYTF. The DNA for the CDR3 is TGTGCCAGCAGCTTACGTTCGATACCTAACTATGGCTACACCTTC.

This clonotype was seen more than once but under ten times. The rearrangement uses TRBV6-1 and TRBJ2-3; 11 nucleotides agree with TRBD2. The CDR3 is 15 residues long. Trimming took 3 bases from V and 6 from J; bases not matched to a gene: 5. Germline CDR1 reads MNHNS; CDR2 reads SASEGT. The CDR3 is CASSDVAGGRDTQYF. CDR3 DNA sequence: TGTGCCAGCAGTGATGTAGCGGGAGGGCGGGATACGCAGTATTTT.

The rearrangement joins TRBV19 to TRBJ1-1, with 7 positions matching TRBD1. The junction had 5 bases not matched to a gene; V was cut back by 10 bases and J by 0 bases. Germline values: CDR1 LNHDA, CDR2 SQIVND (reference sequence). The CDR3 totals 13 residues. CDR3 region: CATTGQLNTEAFF. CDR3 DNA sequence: TGTGCCACAACGGGACAGCTGAACACTGAAGCTTTCTTT.

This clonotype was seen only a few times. CDR3 DNA sequence: TGTGCCAGCAGGCGGGAGGGAACGAACACCGGGGAGCTGTTTTTT. This gives the protein CASRREGTNTGELFF. The chain employs TRBV2 and TRBJ2-2; 9 nucleotides agree with TRBD2. The CDR3 is 15 residues long. CDR1 SNHLY and CDR2 FYNNEI come from the germline V gene. The V segment lost 6 bases and the J segment 0 bases; nucleotides outside the gene matches: 2.

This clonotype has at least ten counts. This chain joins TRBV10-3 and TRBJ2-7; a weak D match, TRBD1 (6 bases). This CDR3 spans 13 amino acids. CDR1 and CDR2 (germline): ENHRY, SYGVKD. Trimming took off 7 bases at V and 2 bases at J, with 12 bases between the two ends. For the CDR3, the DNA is TGTGCCATCAACTCAGGGGACCCCTACGAGCAGTACTTC. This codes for CAINSGDPYEQYF.

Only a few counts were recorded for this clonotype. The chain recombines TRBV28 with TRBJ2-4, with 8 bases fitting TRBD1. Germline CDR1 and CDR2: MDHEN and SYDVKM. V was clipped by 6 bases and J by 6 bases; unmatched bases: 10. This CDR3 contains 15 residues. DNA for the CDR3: TGTGCCAGCAGGGCGACAGGGGCGAGGTTAAACATTCAGTACTTC. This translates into CASRATGARLNIQYF.

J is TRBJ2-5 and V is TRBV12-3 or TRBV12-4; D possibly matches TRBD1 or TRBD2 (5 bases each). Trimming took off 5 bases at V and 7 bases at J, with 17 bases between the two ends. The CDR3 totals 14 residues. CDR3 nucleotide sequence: TGTGCCAGCAGTCCGGGACGGACTTCTGGGACCCAGTACTTC. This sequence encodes CASSPGRTSGTQYF.